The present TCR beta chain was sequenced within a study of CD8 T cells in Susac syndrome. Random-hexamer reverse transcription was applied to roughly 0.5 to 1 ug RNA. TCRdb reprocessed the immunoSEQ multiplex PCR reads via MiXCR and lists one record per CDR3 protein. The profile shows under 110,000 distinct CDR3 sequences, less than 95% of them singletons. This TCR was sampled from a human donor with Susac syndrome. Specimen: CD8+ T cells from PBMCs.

Written as DNA, the CDR3 is TGTGCCAGCAGCAATGGGACGGCCGAAAAACTGTTTTTT. It yields the protein CASSNGTAEKLFF. The chain links TRBV7-9 to TRBJ1-4; D perhaps matches TRBD1 (5 bases). V was shortened by 5 bases and J by 8 bases, with 12 bases between the two germline ends. Germline CDR1 reads SEHNR; CDR2 reads FQNEAQ (reference sequence). CDR3 length: 13 amino acids.